This T cell receptor (beta chain) came from a study of tissue T cells after allogeneic stem cell transplantation. Clones were read by immunoSEQ multiplex PCR, and TCRdb kept only the in-frame ones, dropping some. The sample lists approximately 5,800 clones; roughly 52% were seen once. CDR1 is MSHET, CDR2 SYDVDS, per germline. Trimming cost V 2 bases and J 4 bases, with 6 bases left between them. CDR3 length equals 12 residues. This clone is medium-sized in the sample. Gene names and germline refer to mouse. Read sequence stops 1 residue before the CDR3 end, and the germline J gene provides the missing end. Regarding time point: mouse harvest day 7 after allogeneic transplant. Tail vein injection delivered 10^7 T-cell-depleted bone marrow cells and 10^6 splenic CD5+ T cells.

The receptor was derived from a female BALB/c mouse given C57BL/6 T cells with graft-versus-host disease after an allogeneic hematopoietic cell transplant. Specimen: gut tissue. The rearrangement uses TRBV29 and TRBJ2-7; D may be TRBD2 (6 bases). The CDR3 spells CASSLGTYEQYF. The CDR3 DNA, read in part, is TGTGCTAGCAGTTTAGGGACTTATGAACAGTAC.